The present entry profiles one TCR beta chain with its context. The antigen is unknown. The CDR3 length is 15 residues. V was cut by 6 bases and J by 0 bases, with 13 bases left in between. Germline V gene sequence: CDR1 MNHEY, CDR2 SVGAGI. This entry comes from a study of OX40 agonist ivuxolimab in advanced cancers. Study information: Patients were dosed intravenously with ivuxolimab at 0.01 to 10 mg/kg every 2 weeks.

Profiled with immunoSEQ multiplex PCR; TCRdb holds only in-frame clones, not every one. The top ten clones hold approximately 0.65% of a sample with fewer than 95,000 clones, almost 85% of them seen once. Study outcomes and limitations: A proportion of nonresponders additionally exhibited low normalized T-cell clonal expansion. CD8+ T cells showed, on average, more clonal expansion than CD4+ cells.

The genes are TRBV6-5 and TRBJ2-3, with no clear D. The sequence came from an adult with an advanced solid tumor such as melanoma, head and neck, liver or kidney cancer. The sequencing here drew on CD4+ or CD8+ T cells sorted from blood, taken in a trial of the OX40 agonist ivuxolimab. The CDR3 is CASRPLGVSTDTQYF. Here the CDR3 DNA reads TGTGCCAGCAGACCTCTTGGGGTTAGCACAGATACGCAGTATTTT.